The T cell receptor beta chain described here comes from a study of blood T cells in healthy people across ages. Overall study findings and caveats: Roughly linearly, TCR beta diversity per million T cells fell as age increased.

This clonotype was picked up a small number of times. Its antigen is still unknown. Together with a sample-barcoded 5' primer, a J-beta primer mix was included in a second PCR lasting roughly 6 to 12 cycles. TCRdb used MiXCR to reprocess the 5' RACE reads, holding one entry per CDR3 protein. The sample holds approximately 1,000,000 distinct CDR3 sequences, over 35% seen once. CDR1 and CDR2 (germline): MNHEY, SMNVEV (reference sequence). V lost 5 bases and J lost 7; bases outside the gene matches: 11. This CDR3 contains 15 residues. Sample: blood. The chain links TRBV27 to TRBJ2-1; 7 positions agree with TRBD2. The source is a woman between 55 and 75 years old in good health. CDR3 DNA sequence: TGTGCCAGCAGTCCCTCCGCTAGCGGAGCAAATGAGCAGTTCTTC. Its translation is CASSPSASGANEQFF.